Listed below are T cell receptor beta chains from one sample, sequenced in a study of cytomegalovirus exposure and HLA in healthy donors. Profiling relied on immunoSEQ multiplex PCR, and the TCRdb table lists in-frame clones only, not all of them. Of around 130,000 clones listed, about 80% were seen once; the top ten hold around 1.5%. Material: PBMCs. The source of these receptors is a woman aged 18-30 years in good health and CMV-seronegative. Each CDR3 is given with its conserved first and last residue. Each record gives: D gene, clone size, J gene, V gene, CDR3 protein, CDR3 DNA. A D gene is named only where the DNA matches it firmly. For some rows the clone size is stated as once, few or many, or as a class when expanded; others skip it.

TRBD2,.,TRBJ2-3,TRBV7-3,CASSLWGGGAPDTQYF,TGTGCCAGCAGCTTATGGGGCGGGGGGGCCCCAGATACGCAGTATTTT
TRBD1,.,TRBJ1-1,TRBV4-1,CASSQEGFRTGSTEAFF,TGCGCCAGCAGCCAAGAAGGGTTCAGGACAGGGAGCACTGAAGCTTTCTTT
.,.,TRBJ1-1,TRBV10-3,CAIRRDYMNTEAFF,TGTGCCATCCGGAGGGATTACATGAACACTGAAGCTTTCTTT
.,few,TRBJ2-7,TRBV2,CASSATSLSYEQYF,TGTGCCAGCAGCGCCACATCTCTCTCCTACGAGCAGTACTTC
.,.,TRBJ1-2,TRBV19,CASSTLGGGAINTF,TGTGCCAGTAGCACATTGGGTGGGGGCGCGATCAACACCTTC
.,few,TRBJ1-2,TRBV6-5,CASSYSGLRDYGYTF,TGTGCCAGCAGTTACTCAGGGCTGAGGGACTATGGCTACACCTTC
.,.,TRBJ1-1,TRBV2,CASSEGRGTTEAFF,TGTGCCAGCAGTGAAGGCAGGGGAACAACTGAAGCTTTCTTT
.,.,TRBJ1-6,TRBV5-6,CASSLRQYSGVSPLHF,TGTGCCAGCAGCTTAAGACAGTATAGTGGGGTTTCACCCCTCCACTTT
.,.,TRBJ1-3,TRBV6-1,CASSEAAGAVIGNTIYF,TGTGCCAGCAGTGAAGCGGCAGGGGCTGTAATTGGAAACACCATATATTTT
TRBD1,.,TRBJ2-2,TRBV10-1,CASSGTGGPGELFF,TGCGCCAGCAGCGGGACAGGGGGACCCGGGGAGCTGTTTTTT
TRBD1,few,TRBJ1-2,TRBV6-5,CASSRQGLDYGYTF,TGTGCCAGCAGTCGACAGGGCCTGGACTATGGCTACACCTTC
.,.,TRBJ1-3,TRBV5-1,CASSFLAASSGNTIYF,TGCGCCAGCAGCTTTCTAGCGGCAAGCTCTGGAAACACCATATATTTT
TRBD1,.,TRBJ1-1,TRBV6-5,CASSGQGFTEAFF,TGTGCCAGCAGCGGACAGGGATTCACTGAAGCTTTCTTT
TRBD1,.,TRBJ2-5,TRBV19,CASSPARGQGETQYF,TGTGCCAGTAGTCCCGCCAGGGGGCAGGGGGAGACCCAGTACTTC
.,few,TRBJ2-7,TRBV10-3,CAISEDSPYEQYF,TGTGCCATCAGTGAGGACAGTCCCTACGAGCAGTACTTC
.,.,TRBJ2-7,TRBV7-9,CASSPGSLAWEQYF,TGTGCCAGCAGCCCCGGAAGCCTAGCGTGGGAGCAGTACTTC
TRBD2,.,TRBJ2-1,TRBV9,CASSVFVAGGNNEQFF,TGTGCCAGCAGCGTCTTCGTCGCGGGGGGTAACAATGAGCAGTTCTTC